The present T cell receptor (beta chain) was sequenced within a study of blood T cell repertoires in COVID-19. The CDR3 length is 18 residues. V lost 1 base, J lost 1 base, and 12 bases stayed unmatched. In the original workflow: Using reference gene primer amplification, nucleated cell counts were estimated. Profiled with immunoSEQ multiplex PCR; TCRdb holds only in-frame clones, not every one. V, J and clone size are taken as reported in that table, and D and trimming were inferred from the DNA itself. Of 11,000 to 15,000 clones in the sample, 87% were seen once. The specimen sequenced was peripheral blood. The origin of this receptor is a human donor in a cohort sampled during active COVID-19. The chain couples TRBV5-3 to TRBJ2-3, with TRBD2 identical over 7 bases. TRBV5-3 is an ORF, and what it does is uncertain. CDR3 sequence: CARSLSVPSSGCTDTQYF. CDR3 nucleotides: TGTGCCAGAAGCTTGTCCGTCCCGTCTAGCGGATGCACAGATACGCAGTATTTT.